This T cell receptor beta chain appears in the sequencing data of a study of response to subunit inactivated influenza vaccine. The study, taken as a whole, reports: Only a handful of new T cells, the authors suggested, are recruited with each seasonal influenza vaccination.

From the RT-PCR reads, TCRdb called clonotypes with MiXCR, one entry per CDR3 protein. Of about 500,000 distinct CDR3 sequences listed, approximately 17% are singletons. The CDR3 loop spans 15 amino acids. V gave up 3 bases and J gave up 0 bases, with 11 bases separating them. The germline CDR1 and CDR2 sequences are GTSNPN and SVGIG (reference sequence). As regards this clonotype: The antigen is not known.

The chain couples TRBV30 to TRBJ1-4; a possible D gene is TRBD1 (6 bases). The TCR sequence derives from a man between 50 and 69 years old who received an inactivated influenza vaccine. Specimen: CD4+ T cells sorted from PBMCs, collected less than 30 months after vaccination. The CDR3 region is CAWRLKGATNEKLFF. CDR3 in DNA: TGTGCCTGGAGACTCAAGGGGGCAACTAATGAAAAACTGTTTTTT.